This section outlines one T cell receptor (beta chain) sequence together with its context. The data were obtained in a study of PD-L1 blockade in urothelial cancer. Study-level background: Bladder-origin urothelial cancer in males covered twenty-five of 29 patients. Each patient had 0 to 3 earlier chemotherapy regimens. Median T cell yield from blood was approximately 150,000.

Sequencing used immunoSEQ multiplex PCR; TCRdb keeps in-frame clones, though not all of them. Of 60,000 or so clones in the sample, approximately 85% were seen once. Stated time point: pretreatment peripheral blood. V was pared by 5 bases and J by 3 bases, with 6 bases of the junction left unmatched. The CDR3 is 15 residues long. Germline V gives CDR1 SGHNT, CDR2 YYREEE (reference sequence). Material: PBMCs, obtained around atezolizumab (anti-PD-L1) treatment. The clonotype was recovered from a man aged 65 to 79 with urothelial cancer. The chain employs TRBV5-4 and TRBJ2-5; 11 positions match TRBD2. The DNA of the CDR3 is TGTGCCAGCAGGCCGGGACTAGCGGCCAAAGAGACCCAGTACTTC. It codes for CASRPGLAAKETQYF.